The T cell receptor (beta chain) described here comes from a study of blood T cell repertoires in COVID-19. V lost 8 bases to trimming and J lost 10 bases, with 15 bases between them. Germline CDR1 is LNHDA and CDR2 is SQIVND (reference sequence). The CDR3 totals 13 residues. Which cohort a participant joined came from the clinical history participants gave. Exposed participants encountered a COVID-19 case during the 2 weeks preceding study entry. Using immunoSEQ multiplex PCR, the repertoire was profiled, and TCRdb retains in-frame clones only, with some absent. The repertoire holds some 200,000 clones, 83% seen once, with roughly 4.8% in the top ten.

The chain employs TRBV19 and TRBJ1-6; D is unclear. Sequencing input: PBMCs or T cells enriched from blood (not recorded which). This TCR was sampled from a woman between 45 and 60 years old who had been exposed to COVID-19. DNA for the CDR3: TGTGCCAGTTCAGAGGGTATGGGATCACCCCTCCACTTT. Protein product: CASSEGMGSPLHF.